This T cell receptor (beta chain) was sequenced in a study of cytomegalovirus exposure and HLA in healthy donors. Study context: Earlier findings included roughly 120 million unique TCR beta sequences obtained from about 180 million T cells. As released early, the data held about 85 million unique TCRs from HLA-typed donors.

Losses at the gene ends were 5 bases for V and 7 bases for J; bases not matched to a gene: 15. The V gene's germline CDR1 is SQVTM and CDR2 ANQGSEA. The CDR3 sequence is 15 residues long. PCR involved 60 Vbeta and 13 Jbeta primers. Clones were sequenced by immunoSEQ multiplex PCR, and TCRdb holds only the in-frame ones, with some missing. The table shows some 160,000 clones, with around three quarters occurring only once. General study points: As confirmed in vitro, three CMV-associated chains were specific for CMV antigens. Most observed TCR sequences were rare, whereas some public TCRs were detected in many donors.

Points on this clone: Its antigen is as yet unknown.

This rearrangement joins TRBV29-1 to TRBJ1-2; 8 bases match TRBD1. The clonotype originates from a man in his forties in good health and CMV-seronegative. The material sequenced was PBMCs. The CDR3 sequence is CSVPAGGAGPRGYTF. As DNA, the CDR3 is TGCAGCGTTCCGGCAGGGGGCGCCGGGCCACGTGGCTACACCTTC. Full variable domain (remainder filled in from reference TRBV29-1 and TRBJ1-2): SAVISQKPSRDICQRGTSLTIQCQVDSQVTMMFWYRQQPGQSLTLIATANQGSEATYESGFVIDKFPISRPNLTFSTLTVSNMSPEDSSIYLCSVPAGGAGPRGYTFGSGTRLTVV.